This T cell receptor beta chain was sequenced in a study of control samples from healthy donors and cancer patients. Produced via immunoSEQ multiplex PCR; TCRdb's table is partial and in-frame only. There are more than 50,000 clones in the sample; approximately 85% occur only once, and roughly 6% lies in the top ten. Sequenced material: blood. This sequence was found in a middle-aged man in good health.

This CDR3 reads CASSPGVWRGNTGELFF. CDR3 nucleotides: TGTGCCAGCAGCCCAGGGGTCTGGCGGGGGAACACCGGGGAGCTGTTTTTT. The V call is TRBV7-3, the J call TRBJ2-2; D could derive from TRBD1 or TRBD2 (6 bases each). CDR1 is SGHTA, CDR2 FQGTGA, per germline. V was cut by 5 bases and J by 1 base, with 17 bases left in between. The CDR3 length is 17 residues.